This T cell receptor beta chain was sequenced in a study of shared clonotypes between healthy human individuals. Study overall: Samples came from two female and three male donors aged 18 to 49. Overall study findings and caveats: Memory subsets had estimated richness that was generally smaller than that of naive subsets. Measured sharing among donors was expected to vary with sequencing depth. Among a few donors, around 5% of naive CD4 clonotypes were found in common.

This table comes from immunoSEQ multiplex PCR, and its TCRdb copy is limited to in-frame clones, with some not included. The sample has about 1,900,000 clones, roughly 94% seen once. In its sample, this clone was seen once. What it binds is not known. This CDR3 has 17 amino acids. V shed 5 bases, J shed 5 bases, and the junction held 14 bases outside the gene matches. Germline CDR1 MNHEY, CDR2 SMNVEV (reference sequence). Positive CCR7 selection of CD45RO-negative cells yielded the naive CD8 cells, and terminally differentiated effector memory CD45RA+ cells were excluded. Source material: naive CD8+ T cells sorted from blood. This receptor was taken from a man between 18 and 35 years old in good health. The chain couples TRBV27 to TRBJ2-7; TRBD2 matches 11 bases. The CDR3 reads CASSLIAGGEYTDEQYF. The CDR3, as DNA: TGTGCCAGCAGTCTCATAGCGGGGGGGGAATATACAGACGAGCAGTACTTC.